Reported below is one T cell receptor (beta chain). Its cognate antigen is unknown. The method was immunoSEQ multiplex PCR; TCRdb's version includes in-frame clones alone and lacks a portion of them. The sample includes 130,000 or so clones, 80% to 90% of them seen just once. This sample is drawn from a study of T cell responses to AZD1222 COVID-19 vaccine. Study-level findings and limits: Mapped onto spike, vaccine-associated CD4 TCRs spanned it and were dominant at 160-218 and 743-854.

This CDR3 has 12 amino acids. Trimming took off 4 bases at V and 1 base at J, with 5 bases between the two ends. Germline V gives CDR1 SGDLS, CDR2 YYNGEE. The source of this sequence is an adult in good health. The chain combines TRBV9 with TRBJ1-1; no clear D gene. The material sequenced was peripheral blood, taken on day 0 of AZD1222 vaccination. CDR3 DNA sequence: TGTGCCAGCAGCCGAGAGAACACTGAAGCTTTCTTT. It codes for CASSRENTEAFF.